The source of this T cell receptor beta chain is a study of blood T cell repertoires in COVID-19. Study-wide background: Whether acute or convalescent, the COVID-19 samples came from the United States, Italy and Spain. T cells, B-cell-depleted T cells, or PBMCs supplied cDNA or gDNA.

This clone was counted a single time. In the source study's methods: Reference gene primer amplification gave estimated nucleated cell counts. Using immunoSEQ multiplex PCR, the repertoire was profiled, and TCRdb retains in-frame clones only, with some absent. The DNA gave D and trimming, while V, J and clone size come from that table. The sample consists of about 130,000 clones, around 78% of them appearing once. Germline values: CDR1 SGHVS, CDR2 FQNEAQ. Trimming left V 4 bases short and J 0 bases short, with 11 bases between. The CDR3 runs 15 residues. The sample taken for sequencing was peripheral blood. V usage is TRBV7-8 and J usage is TRBJ2-3; no clear D. The TCR sequence derives from a human donor in a cohort sampled during active COVID-19. Here the CDR3 DNA reads TGTGCCAGCAGCTCTAGATCTTTTAGCACAGATACGCAGTATTTT. It codes for CASSSRSFSTDTQYF. The full variable domain, its missing parts supplied by reference TRBV7-8 and TRBJ2-3, is GAGVSQSPRYKVAKRGQDVALRCDPISGHVSLFWYQQALGQGPEFLTYFQNEAQLDKSGLPSDRFFAERPEGSVSTLKIQRTQQEDSAVYLCASSSRSFSTDTQYFGPGTRLTVL.